This T cell receptor beta chain comes out of a study of T cells of healthy individuals. TCRdb re-called the 5' RACE reads with MiXCR, one entry per CDR3 protein. The sample lists around 83,000 distinct CDR3 sequences, about 5% occurring once. This clonotype was seen many times. There are 13 residues in the CDR3. The V gene's germline CDR1 is SGHTA and CDR2 FQGTGA. Deletions cut 4 bases from V and 7 bases from J, with 10 bases between. The chain joins TRBV7-3 to TRBJ1-4, with no clear D. The receptor comes from a female donor in good health. This CDR3 is CASSSFVGEKLFF. CDR3 nucleotides: TGTGCCAGCAGCTCGTTTGTAGGTGAAAAACTGTTTTTT.